Below, 25 T cell receptor beta chains from the same sample are listed, as sequenced in a study of blood T cell repertoires in COVID-19. Some clones are missing from TCRdb's copy, which holds only in-frame ones; the method was immunoSEQ multiplex PCR. The table has some 250,000 clones, more than 70% seen once. Specimen: peripheral blood. These receptors all come from a man older than 75 with acute or convalescent COVID-19.

The V gene is TRBV18, the J gene TRBJ2-5; D gene uncertain. Germline values: CDR1 KGHSH, CDR2 LQKENI. The CDR3 totals 12 residues. V lost 3 bases and J lost 2, with 4 bases in between. The CDR3, as DNA: TGTGCCAGCTCACCTCTTCAAGAGACCCAGTACTTC. It translates to CASSPLQETQYF. Combining the CDR3 with reference TRBV18 and TRBJ2-5 gives the whole variable domain NAGVMQNPRHLVRRRGQEARLRCSPMKGHSHVYWYRQLPEEGLKFMVYLQKENIIDESGMPKERFSAEFPKEGPSILRIQQVVRGDSAAYFCASSPLQETQYFGPGTRLLVL.

Only one count was recorded for this clone. The chain carries TRBV6-5 and TRBJ1-1, with D unresolved. The ends were cut back, 8 bases at V and 11 bases at J, with 24 bases in the middle. The CDR3 extends over 14 amino acids. From germline, CDR1 is MNHEY and CDR2 SVGAGI. CDR3: CASVAGSAPLLAFF. CDR3 DNA sequence: TGTGCCAGCGTTGCGGGGTCAGCCCCCCTCTTGGCTTTCTTT.

CDR3 sequence: CASSYGQGGYQETQYF. For the CDR3, the DNA is TGTGCCAGCAGTTACGGACAGGGAGGGTACCAAGAGACCCAGTACTTC. V usage is TRBV6-5 and J usage is TRBJ2-5, with a weak D call TRBD1 (8 bases). The V gene lost 2 bases and the J gene lost 0 bases, with 13 bases spanning the gap. Germline CDR1 is MNHEY and CDR2 is SVGAGI. CDR3 length equals 16 residues.

The chain is built from TRBV5-5 and TRBJ2-7; 9 bases are a match to TRBD1. The germline V gene encodes CDR1 SGHKS and CDR2 YYEKEE (reference sequence). Unmatched junction bases numbered 8, after V lost 3 bases and J lost 4 bases. The CDR3 is 15 residues long. The CDR3 here is CASSSGGTGKYEQYF. CDR3 bases: TGTGCCAGCAGCTCCGGCGGGACAGGGAAATACGAGCAGTACTTC.

The chain carries TRBV5-1 and TRBJ2-7, with D possibly being TRBD2 (5 bases). This CDR3 has 16 residues. Germline values: CDR1 SGHRS, CDR2 YFSETQ. Trimming removed 4 bases at V and 0 bases at J, with 17 bases between. CDR3 residues: CASSNPEAPSSYEQYF. The CDR3 DNA reads TGCGCCAGCAGCAACCCGGAGGCCCCAAGCTCCTACGAGCAGTACTTC. The full variable domain, its missing parts supplied by reference TRBV5-1 and TRBJ2-7, is KAGVTQTPRYLIKTRGQQVTLSCSPISGHRSVSWYQQTPGQGLQFLFEYFSETQRNKGNFPGRFSGRQFSNSRSEMNVSTLELGDSALYLCASSNPEAPSSYEQYFGPGTRLTVT.

The chain has TRBV20-1 and TRBJ2-3; 8 bases fit TRBD2. CDR1 is DFQATT, CDR2 SNEGSKA, per germline (reference sequence). With 3 bases clipped from V and 4 bases from J, the junction kept 9 bases outside the gene matches. This CDR3 contains 15 residues. CDR3 coding DNA: TGCAGTGCTAGTCGACGGGAGGGCCCCGCAGATACGCAGTATTTT. This translates into CSASRREGPADTQYF.

This clone was observed once. The chain uses TRBV5-4 and TRBJ2-3, with 8 bases that match TRBD2. CDR1 and CDR2 (germline): SGHNT, YYREEE (reference sequence). Trimming cost V 4 bases and J 0 bases; bases outside gene matches: 4. The CDR3 totals 15 residues. The CDR3 DNA is TGTGCCAGCAGCATTAGCGGGACTAGCACAGATACGCAGTATTTT. Translating gives CASSISGTSTDTQYF.

This chain connects TRBV5-1 to TRBJ1-4; TRBD1 matches at 10 bases. The CDR3 loop spans 16 amino acids. The trim removed 4 bases at V and 7 bases at J, leaving 10 bases unmatched. The germline V gene encodes CDR1 SGHRS and CDR2 YFSETQ. The DNA for the CDR3 is TGCGCCAGCAGCCCGCCGGGACAGGGGAGTACTGAAAAACTGTTTTTT. It codes for CASSPPGQGSTEKLFF.

This chain joins TRBV15 and TRBJ2-1; 9 bases match TRBD2. V trimming: 3 bases; J trimming: 0 bases; junction bases outside the gene matches: 6. The CDR3 length is 17 residues. Germline CDR1 reads LNHNV; CDR2 reads YYDKDF (reference sequence). The CDR3 region is CATSRTSGLSSYNEQFF. The CDR3 nucleotides are TGTGCCACCAGCAGGACTAGCGGCCTTAGCTCCTACAATGAGCAGTTCTTC.

This chain joins TRBV2 and TRBJ2-2; TRBD2 agrees at 7 bases. From germline, CDR1 is SNHLY and CDR2 FYNNEI. The CDR3 is made up of 15 amino acids. V gave up 4 bases and J gave up 3 bases; unmatched junction bases: 5. The CDR3 protein is CASSVGGADTGELFF. CDR3 DNA sequence: TGTGCCAGCAGTGTGGGAGGGGCGGACACCGGGGAGCTGTTTTTT.

The rearrangement joins TRBV18 to TRBJ1-4; a possible D gene is TRBD1 (5 bases). The CDR3 totals 16 residues. Germline CDR1 is KGHSH and CDR2 is LQKENI. Between the trimmed V and J ends, which lost 1 base and 2 bases, there was a span of 11 bases. The CDR3 reads CASSPQGAATNEKLFF. The CDR3 DNA is TGTGCCAGCTCACCACAAGGGGCTGCCACTAATGAAAAACTGTTTTTT.

The chain joins TRBV5-1 to TRBJ2-5; D not certain. The CDR3 length is 15 residues. V lost 0 bases and J 0 bases, leaving 9 bases between the germline ends. In germline, CDR1 is SGHRS, CDR2 YFSETQ. The CDR3: CASSLGFRYQETQYF. The CDR3 nucleotides are TGCGCCAGCAGCTTGGGTTTCAGGTACCAAGAGACCCAGTACTTC.

With regard to this clone: The same CDR3 can be traced to other DNA sequences in this sample. The V and J genes are TRBV3-1 (or the pseudogene TRBV3-2) and TRBJ2-2; TRBD2 might be the D (5 bases). The length of the CDR3 is 14 residues. Germline V lookup: CDR1 LGHDT, CDR2 YNNKEL (reference sequence). Between the trimmed V and J ends, which lost 4 bases and 4 bases, there was a span of 10 bases. In nucleotides, the CDR3 is TGTGCCAGCAGCCGAAGGGAGAGCACCGGGGAGCTGTTTTTT. This sequence encodes CASSRRESTGELFF.

The rearrangement links TRBV5-1 to TRBJ2-7; TRBD2 matches 7 bases. The CDR3 extends over 16 amino acids. Germline CDR1 reads SGHRS; CDR2 reads YFSETQ. With V trimmed by 0 bases and J by 2 bases, 8 bases remained unmatched. CDR3: CASSLAEVGGTYEQYF. For the CDR3, the DNA is TGCGCCAGCAGCTTGGCCGAGGTGGGAGGGACCTACGAGCAGTACTTC.

As DNA, the CDR3 is TGCGCCAGCAGCTTGAAGGCCTCGGGGGGAGTGAACACTGAAGCTTTCTTT. It specifies CASSLKASGGVNTEAFF. The genes are TRBV5-1 and TRBJ1-1; a weak D match, TRBD1 (5 bases). The germline V gene has CDR1 SGHRS and CDR2 YFSETQ. CDR3 length: 17 amino acids. Trimming pared 1 base from V and 0 bases from J, leaving 16 bases between.

This clone showed up just a few times. V and J are TRBV5-1 and TRBJ2-7; the D gene is possibly TRBD1 (6 bases). V lost 4 bases and J 1 base, leaving 12 bases between the germline ends. CDR1 is SGHRS and CDR2 is YFSETQ in the germline V gene. This CDR3 region has 14 residues. CDR3 in DNA: TGCGCCAGCAGCGCCTTGACAGGATCCTACGAGCAGTACTTC. Protein sequence: CASSALTGSYEQYF.

The CDR3 nucleotides are TGTGCCAGCACCGCCCCGGGAAATACGCAGTATTTT. Protein product: CASTAPGNTQYF. The gene calls are TRBV6-5 and TRBJ2-3; perhaps TRBD2 as D (5 bases). Between the trimmed V and J ends, which lost 7 bases and 7 bases, there was a span of 12 bases. Germline V CDR1 and CDR2: MNHEY, SVGAGI. This CDR3 is built from 12 residues.

J is TRBJ2-1 and V is TRBV6-5, with 12 bases identical to TRBD2. This CDR3 region has 15 residues. V shed 8 bases, J shed 8 bases, and the junction held 10 bases outside the gene matches. CDR1 is MNHEY, CDR2 SVGAGI, per germline. CDR3: CASADWTSGIYEQFF. DNA of the CDR3: TGTGCCAGCGCCGATTGGACTAGCGGGATCTATGAGCAGTTCTTC.

This clone was seen once. V and J are TRBV5-1 and TRBJ2-5; 13 bases align to TRBD2. The CDR3 runs to 16 residues. The V and J ends lost 0 bases and 4 bases, in that order; junction bases with no gene match: 3. Germline loops: CDR1 SGHRS, CDR2 YFSETQ. CDR3 in amino acids: CASSLGTSGSGETQYF. In DNA, the CDR3 is TGCGCCAGCAGCTTGGGGACTAGCGGGAGTGGAGAGACCCAGTACTTC.

Notes on this clone: Distinct nucleotide sequences in the sample also encode this CDR3. V gene TRBV27 combines with J gene TRBJ1-5; D gene uncertain. The CDR3 consists of 14 residues. The V gene's germline CDR1 is MNHEY and CDR2 SMNVEV (reference sequence). Trimming pared 3 bases from V and 3 bases from J, leaving 9 bases between. The CDR3, as DNA: TGTGCCAGCAGTTTGGCGGGGAACAATCAGCCCCAGCATTTT. It translates to CASSLAGNNQPQHF.

The V and J genes are TRBV6-2 or TRBV6-3 and TRBJ2-6; no clear D gene. Trimming left V 2 bases short and J 0 bases short, with 8 bases between. The CDR3 has 16 residues. Germline CDR1 reads MNHEY; CDR2 reads SVGEGT. In nucleotides, the CDR3 is TGTGCCAGCAGTTACACTCGTGTCTCTGGGGCCAACGTCCTGACTTTC. It encodes CASSYTRVSGANVLTF.

This clone was found once. The gene calls are TRBV21-1 and TRBJ1-1; the table's D call of TRBD1 was not tested on the DNA. TRBV21-1 is an annotated pseudogene. The CDR3 extends over 15 amino acids. CDR3 residues: CASSGGKPMNTEAFF. Written as DNA, the CDR3 is TGTGCCAGCAGCGGGGGCAAACCCATGAACACTGAAGCTTTCTTT.

The J gene is TRBJ2-7, the V gene TRBV10-2, with 11 bases lining up with TRBD2. The ends lost 4 bases at V and 1 base at J; junction bases unmatched: 6. This CDR3 has 16 residues. Per the germline V gene, CDR1 is WSHSY and CDR2 is SAAADI. The CDR3 sequence: CASSGDGTSGSYEQYF. DNA of the CDR3: TGCGCCAGCAGTGGCGATGGGACTAGCGGTTCCTACGAGCAGTACTTC.

Regarding this clone: Other DNA variants within this sample encode the same CDR3. This chain uses TRBV5-4 with TRBJ1-2; D not resolved. The germline V gene has CDR1 SGHNT and CDR2 YYREEE (reference sequence). There are 12 residues in the CDR3. V was shortened by 0 bases and J by 5 bases, with 5 bases between the two germline ends. The CDR3 protein is CASSLDGYGYTF. The CDR3, as DNA: TGTGCCAGCAGCTTGGACGGTTATGGCTACACCTTC.

The J gene is TRBJ2-7, the V gene TRBV18; 9 nucleotides agree with TRBD1. The J segment lost 6 bases and the V segment lost 1 base, leaving 1 base of the junction unmatched. The CDR3 covers 13 residues. CDR1 and CDR2 (germline): KGHSH, LQKENI. In DNA, the CDR3 is TGTGCCAGCTCACCACGGGACAGGGCCGAGCAGTACTTC. It specifies CASSPRDRAEQYF.